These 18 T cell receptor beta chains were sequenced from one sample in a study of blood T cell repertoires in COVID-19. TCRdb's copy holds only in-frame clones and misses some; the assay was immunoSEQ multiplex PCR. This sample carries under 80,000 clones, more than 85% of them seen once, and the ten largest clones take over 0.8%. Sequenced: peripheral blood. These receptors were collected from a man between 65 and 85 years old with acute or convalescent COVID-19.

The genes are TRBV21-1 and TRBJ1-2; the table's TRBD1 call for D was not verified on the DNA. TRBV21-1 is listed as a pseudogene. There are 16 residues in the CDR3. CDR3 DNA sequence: TGTGCCAGCAGCAAAGGGTGGGACAGATTCAACTATGGCTACACCTTC. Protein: CASSKGWDRFNYGYTF.

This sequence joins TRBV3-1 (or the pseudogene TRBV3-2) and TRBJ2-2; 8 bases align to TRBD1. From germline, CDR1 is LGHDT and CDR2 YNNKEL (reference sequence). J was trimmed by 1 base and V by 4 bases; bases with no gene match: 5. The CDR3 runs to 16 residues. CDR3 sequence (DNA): TGTGCCAGCAGCCCGACCGGGACAGGGAACACCGGGGAGCTGTTTTTT. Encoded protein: CASSPTGTGNTGELFF.

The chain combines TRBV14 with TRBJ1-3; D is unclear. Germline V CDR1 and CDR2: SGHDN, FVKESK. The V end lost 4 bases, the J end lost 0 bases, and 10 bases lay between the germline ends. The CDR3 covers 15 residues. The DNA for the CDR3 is TGTGCCAGCAGCCCCGCCGGGAGCTCTGGAAACACCATATATTTT. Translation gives CASSPAGSSGNTIYF.

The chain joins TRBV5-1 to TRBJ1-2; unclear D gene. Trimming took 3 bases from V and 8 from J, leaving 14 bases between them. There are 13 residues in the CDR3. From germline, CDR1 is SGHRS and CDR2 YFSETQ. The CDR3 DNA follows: TGCGCCAGCAGCTCTATTTTGGGCGAAGGCTACACCTTC. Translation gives CASSSILGEGYTF.

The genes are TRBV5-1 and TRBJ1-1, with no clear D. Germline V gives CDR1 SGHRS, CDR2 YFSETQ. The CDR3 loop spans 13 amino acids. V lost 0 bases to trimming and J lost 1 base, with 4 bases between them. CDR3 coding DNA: TGCGCCAGCAGCTTGGGCAGGAACACTGAAGCTTTCTTT. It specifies CASSLGRNTEAFF.

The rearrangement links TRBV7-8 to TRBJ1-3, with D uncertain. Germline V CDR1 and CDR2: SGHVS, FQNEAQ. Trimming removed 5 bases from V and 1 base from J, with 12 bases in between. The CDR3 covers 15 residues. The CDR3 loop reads CASSPPGLSGNTIYF. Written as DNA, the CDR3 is TGTGCCAGCAGCCCTCCTGGACTGTCTGGAAACACCATATATTTT.

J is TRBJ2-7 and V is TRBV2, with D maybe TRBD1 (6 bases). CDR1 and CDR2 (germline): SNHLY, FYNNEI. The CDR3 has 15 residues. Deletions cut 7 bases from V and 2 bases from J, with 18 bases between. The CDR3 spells CASTPRGHPAYEQYF. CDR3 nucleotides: TGTGCCAGCACCCCAAGGGGACACCCGGCCTACGAGCAGTACTTC.

This chain's CDR3 is CASSSITGARLQETQYF. CDR3 coding DNA: TGTGCCAGCAGCTCCATCACAGGGGCCCGTCTTCAAGAGACCCAGTACTTC. This sequence joins TRBV7-7 and TRBJ2-5; TRBD1 aligns across 7 bases. After removal of 4 bases from V and 2 bases from J, the junction contained 13 bases not matched to a gene. Germline V gives CDR1 SSHAT, CDR2 FNYEAQ (reference sequence). The CDR3 runs 17 residues.

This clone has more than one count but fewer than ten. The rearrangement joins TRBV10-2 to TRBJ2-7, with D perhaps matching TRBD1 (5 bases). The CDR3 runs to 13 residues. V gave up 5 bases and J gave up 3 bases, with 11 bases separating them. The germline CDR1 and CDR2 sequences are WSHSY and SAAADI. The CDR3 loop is CASSQGADYEQYF. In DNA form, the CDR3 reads TGCGCCAGCAGTCAGGGTGCAGACTACGAGCAGTACTTC.

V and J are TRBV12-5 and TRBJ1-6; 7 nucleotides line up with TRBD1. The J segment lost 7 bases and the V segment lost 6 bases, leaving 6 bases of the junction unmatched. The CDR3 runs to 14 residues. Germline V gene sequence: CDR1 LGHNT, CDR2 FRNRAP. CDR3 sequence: CASGMTGMNSPLHF. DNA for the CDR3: TGTGCTAGTGGAATGACAGGGATGAATTCACCCCTCCACTTT.

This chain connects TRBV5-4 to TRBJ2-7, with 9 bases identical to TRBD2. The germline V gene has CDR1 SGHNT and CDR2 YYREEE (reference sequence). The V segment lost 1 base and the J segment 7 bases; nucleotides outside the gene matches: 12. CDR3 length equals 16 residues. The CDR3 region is CASSLTGAGGPREQYF. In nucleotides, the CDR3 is TGTGCCAGCAGCTTGACCGGCGCGGGAGGGCCGAGGGAGCAGTACTTC.

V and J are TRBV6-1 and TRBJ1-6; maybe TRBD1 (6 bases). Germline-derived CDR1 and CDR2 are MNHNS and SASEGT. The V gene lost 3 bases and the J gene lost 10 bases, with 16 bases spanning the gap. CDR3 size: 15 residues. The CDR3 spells CASSDLRGNLSPLHF. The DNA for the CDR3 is TGTGCCAGCAGTGACCTCAGGGGTAACTTGTCACCCCTCCACTTT.

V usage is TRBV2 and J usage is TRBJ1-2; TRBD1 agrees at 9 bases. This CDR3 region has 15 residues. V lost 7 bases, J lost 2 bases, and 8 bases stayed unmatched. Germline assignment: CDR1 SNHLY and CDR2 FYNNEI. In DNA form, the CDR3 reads TGTGCCAGCACCCAAGGGGGGACAGGGAACTATGGCTACACCTTC. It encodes CASTQGGTGNYGYTF.

This chain's CDR3 is CASRRYRLNQPQHF. The CDR3 DNA reads as TGTGCCAGCAGGAGATACAGGTTAAATCAGCCCCAGCATTTT. The chain combines TRBV5-6 with TRBJ1-5; perhaps TRBD1 as D (5 bases). Germline V gene sequence: CDR1 SGHDT, CDR2 YYEEEE. V lost 5 bases and J 4 bases, leaving 13 bases between the germline ends. The CDR3 contains 14 residues.

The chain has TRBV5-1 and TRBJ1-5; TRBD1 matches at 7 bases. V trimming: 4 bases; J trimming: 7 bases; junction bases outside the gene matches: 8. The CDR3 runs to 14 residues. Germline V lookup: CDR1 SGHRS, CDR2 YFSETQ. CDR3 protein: CASSPTGVGQPQHF. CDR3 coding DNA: TGCGCCAGCAGCCCTACAGGGGTGGGCCAGCCCCAGCATTTT.

The CDR3 reads CSVDSGPAGQGVLGGYTF. The CDR3 bases are TGCAGCGTTGATAGTGGCCCGGCGGGACAGGGGGTTCTGGGGGGCTACACCTTC. The chain employs TRBV29-1 and TRBJ1-2, with 11 bases identical to TRBD1. The CDR3 has 18 residues. V lost 3 bases and J lost 8; bases outside the gene matches: 20. Germline values: CDR1 SQVTM, CDR2 ANQGSEA.

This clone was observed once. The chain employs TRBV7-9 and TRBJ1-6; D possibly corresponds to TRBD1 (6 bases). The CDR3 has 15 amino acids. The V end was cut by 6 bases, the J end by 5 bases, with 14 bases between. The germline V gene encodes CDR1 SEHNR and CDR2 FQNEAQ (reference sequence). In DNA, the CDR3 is TGTGCCAGCAGACCCAGGACAGCCGATAATTCACCCCTCCACTTT. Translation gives CASRPRTADNSPLHF.

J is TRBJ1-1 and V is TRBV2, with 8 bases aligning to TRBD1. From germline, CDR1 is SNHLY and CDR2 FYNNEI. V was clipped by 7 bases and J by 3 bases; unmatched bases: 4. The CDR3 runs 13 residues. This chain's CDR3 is CASKTGVDTEAFF. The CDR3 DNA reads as TGTGCCAGCAAGACAGGGGTAGACACTGAAGCTTTCTTT. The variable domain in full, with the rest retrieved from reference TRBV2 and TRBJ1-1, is EPEVTQTPSHQVTQMGQEVILRCVPISNHLYFYWYRQILGQKVEFLVSFYNNEISEKSEIFDDQFSVERPDGSNFTLKIRSTKLEDSAMYFCASKTGVDTEAFFGQGTRLTVV.